A selection of T cell receptor beta chains follows, all from one sample in a study of technical replicates of blood from several donors. Here immunoSEQ multiplex PCR was the method, and the copy in TCRdb shows in-frame clones only, minus some. In the table there are roughly 66,000 clones, about 90% of which are singletons. Material for sequencing was PBMCs. These receptors all come from a human donor in good health. Some clones in this sample may be carry-over from other donors' samples. Each CDR3 is given without its conserved first and last residue.

j_call v_call cdr3_aa
TRBJ2-3 TRBV4-3 ASSQSLGVDTQY
TRBJ1-5 TRBV5-1 ASSRNGQGDQPQH
TRBJ2-1 TRBV5-1 ASSRTSGSYNEQF
TRBJ2-5 TRBV6-5 ASSPPGLAKETQY
TRBJ1-6 TRBV5-5 ASSLVGQRESPLH
TRBJ2-2 TRBV29-1 SVKTGMRTGELF
TRBJ1-3 TRBV15 ATSGMDTSGNTIY
TRBJ2-7 TRBV7-2 ASSTTSGSPTYEQY
TRBJ2-5 TRBV18 ASSPHEGETQY
TRBJ2-1 TRBV7-9 ASSQWPTSGGSNEQF
TRBJ2-1 TRBV5-1 ASSPSGGYNEQF
TRBJ2-3 TRBV9 ASSVAPAIAGGHTQY
TRBJ2-5 TRBV27 ASSRDRGEETQY
TRBJ2-5 TRBV5-6 ASSTLETQY
TRBJ1-1 TRBV7-3 ASSPEQGARVDSTTEAF
TRBJ1-2 TRBV19 ASTPTGQSNYGYT
TRBJ2-5 TRBV19 ASKGGLAGETQY
TRBJ2-7 TRBV11-2 ASNGRDFPYEQY
TRBJ2-1 TRBV5-1 ASSRGTSVYNEQF
TRBJ1-1 TRBV5-1 ASSLIQNTEAF
TRBJ1-6 TRBV27 ASSFIVPVQGNSPLH
TRBJ1-5 TRBV6-5 ASRGTGVNQPQH
TRBJ2-1 TRBV6-6 ASSYSGTSDEQF
TRBJ2-1 TRBV4-3 ASSSLYSSYNEQF
TRBJ2-2 TRBV10-3 AISVGTSGNTGELF
TRBJ2-5 TRBV5-1 ASSPGQKETQY
TRBJ1-5 TRBV4-1 ASSQEGGHSNQPQH
TRBJ1-1 TRBV11-2 ASSLVSLSGRAEAF
TRBJ2-3 TRBV19 ASSDGGNTDTQY
TRBJ2-5 TRBV6-5 ASSAHRGGETQY
TRBJ1-1 TRBV7-8 ASSLRRGPEDTEAF
TRBJ2-3 TRBV7-2 ASSLGTSGITDTQY
TRBJ2-7 TRBV7-3 ASARTSDYEQY
TRBJ2-2 TRBV5-1 ATTTEYKANTGELF
TRBJ1-3 TRBV11-2 ASSSRTGGGGNTIY
TRBJ2-2 TRBV30 ASTGDTGELF
TRBJ2-5 TRBV7-8 ASSARPRETQY
TRBJ2-7 TRBV25-1 ASSDGTGALTYEQY
TRBJ2-5 TRBV19 ASSIGQVYPPAQETQY
TRBJ2-5 TRBV30 AWSAGLGSGRALETQY
TRBJ1-1 TRBV7-8 ASRSGQLTEAF